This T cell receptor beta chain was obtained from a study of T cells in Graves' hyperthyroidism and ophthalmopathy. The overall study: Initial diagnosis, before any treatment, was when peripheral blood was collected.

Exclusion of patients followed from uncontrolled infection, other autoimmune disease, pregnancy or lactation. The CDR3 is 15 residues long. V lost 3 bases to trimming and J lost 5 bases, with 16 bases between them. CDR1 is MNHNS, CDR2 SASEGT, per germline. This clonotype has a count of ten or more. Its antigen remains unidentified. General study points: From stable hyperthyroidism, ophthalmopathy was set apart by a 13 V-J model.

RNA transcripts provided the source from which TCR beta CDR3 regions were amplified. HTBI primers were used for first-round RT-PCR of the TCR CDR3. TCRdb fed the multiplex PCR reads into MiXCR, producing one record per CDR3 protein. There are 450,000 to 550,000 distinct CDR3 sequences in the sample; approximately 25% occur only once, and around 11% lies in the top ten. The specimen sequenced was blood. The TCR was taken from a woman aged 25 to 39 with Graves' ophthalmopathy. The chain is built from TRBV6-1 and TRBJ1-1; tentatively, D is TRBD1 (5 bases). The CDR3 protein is CASSELGGKLTEAFF. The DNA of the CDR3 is TGTGCCAGCAGTGAGCTCGGGGGTAAGCTGACTGAAGCTTTCTTT.